What follows are 23 T cell receptor beta chains derived from one specimen sequenced in a study of blood T cells in healthy people across ages. Next came a second PCR, run for roughly 6 to 11 cycles, which used a sample-barcoded 5' primer along with a J-beta primer mix. MiXCR, run by TCRdb on the 5' RACE reads, gives a single entry per CDR3 protein. The profile shows some 760,000 distinct CDR3 sequences, 20% to 25% of them singletons. The same sample was also used in a study of T cells of mothers and their children.

The sample taken for sequencing was blood. The receptor set was obtained from a boy aged 5 to 17 in good health.

The chain links TRBV14 to TRBJ2-5; D uncertain. Trimming removed 1 base from V and 7 bases from J, with 13 bases in between. The CDR3 sequence is 14 residues long. Germline loops: CDR1 SGHDN, CDR2 FVKESK. The CDR3 region has the DNA TGTGCCAGCAGCCAAGTCCTGTTTCTCGGGACCCAGTACTTC. This codes for CASSQVLFLGTQYF.

This chain links TRBV3-1 with TRBJ2-3, with unresolved D. Germline-derived CDR1 and CDR2 are LGHDT and YNNKEL (reference sequence). Trimming left V 4 bases short and J 4 bases short, with 12 bases between. The CDR3 totals 14 residues. The CDR3 here is CASSLLDISDTQYF. For the CDR3, the DNA is TGTGCCAGCAGCCTCCTAGACATCTCAGATACGCAGTATTTT.

This clonotype was counted between two and nine times. The chain joins TRBV20-1 to TRBJ2-7, with a weak D call TRBD2 (5 bases). Germline assignment: CDR1 DFQATT and CDR2 SNEGSKA (reference sequence). Trimming removed 0 bases from V and 6 bases from J, with 21 bases in between. The CDR3 covers 16 residues. CDR3 residues: CSARDPLRGPLGEQYF. Here the CDR3 DNA reads TGCAGTGCTAGAGATCCGCTGAGAGGGCCGCTGGGCGAGCAGTACTTC.

This rearrangement joins TRBV12-3 or TRBV12-4 to TRBJ1-4; D remains ambiguous. There are 14 residues in the CDR3. Trimming cost V 3 bases and J 8 bases, with 13 bases left between them. The CDR3 DNA follows: TGTGCCAGCAGTTTCTTGGGGTACGGGGAAAAACTGTTTTTT. Amino acids: CASSFLGYGEKLFF.

The V call is TRBV5-1, the J call TRBJ1-5; TRBD1 matches 10 bases. Trimming cost V 4 bases and J 7 bases; bases outside gene matches: 5. Germline-derived CDR1 and CDR2 are SGHRS and YFSETQ. This CDR3 region has 14 residues. CDR3 sequence reads: CASSKDRGGQPQHF. The CDR3 DNA sequence: TGCGCCAGCAGCAAGGACAGGGGGGGACAGCCCCAGCATTTT. Filled out from reference TRBV5-1 and TRBJ1-5, the complete variable domain reads KAGVTQTPRYLIKTRGQQVTLSCSPISGHRSVSWYQQTPGQGLQFLFEYFSETQRNKGNFPGRFSGRQFSNSRSEMNVSTLELGDSALYLCASSKDRGGQPQHFGDGTRLSIL.

The CDR3 nucleotides are TGTGCCAGCAGTGGACTAGCGGAGACCCAGTACTTC. Amino acids: CASSGLAETQYF. This chain uses TRBV7-2 with TRBJ2-5; 9 bases agree with TRBD2. V shed 6 bases and J 5 bases; nucleotides not matched to a gene: 1. CDR1 and CDR2 (germline): SGHTA, FQGNSA. The CDR3 covers 12 residues.

This rearrangement joins TRBV14 to TRBJ2-2; weak D call: TRBD1 (6 bases). The CDR3 runs 16 residues. Trimming stripped 0 bases from V and 4 bases from J, with 12 bases between. Germline-derived CDR1 and CDR2 are SGHDN and FVKESK. The DNA of the CDR3 is TGTGCCAGCAGCCAAGATGTGGGGGCTCTCACCGGGGAGCTGTTTTTT. Translated, it gives CASSQDVGALTGELFF.

This chain joins TRBV29-1 and TRBJ2-5; D uncertain. V was cut by 2 bases and J by 0 bases, with 7 bases left in between. The CDR3 totals 13 residues. CDR1 is SQVTM and CDR2 is ANQGSEA in the germline V gene. The CDR3 region has the DNA TGCAGCGTTGAACGTATGTACCAAGAGACCCAGTACTTC. Its protein product is CSVERMYQETQYF.

This clonotype turned up a few times. This rearrangement joins TRBV27 to TRBJ1-2; TRBD1 is a possible D gene (5 bases). CDR3 size: 14 residues. CDR1 and CDR2 from the germline V gene are MNHEY and SMNVEV (reference sequence). Trimming cost V 2 bases and J 8 bases, with 15 bases left between them. CDR3 in DNA: TGTGCCAGCAGTTTAGCCAGGACATTGGCCGGCTACACCTTC. Translating it yields CASSLARTLAGYTF.

The V call is TRBV12-3 or TRBV12-4, the J call TRBJ1-6; 7 positions agree with TRBD1. J lost 5 bases, V lost 3 bases, and 4 bases had no gene match. This CDR3 contains 15 residues. The CDR3 DNA reads as TGTGCCAGCAGTTTTATGACAGGGAATAATTCACCCCTCCACTTT. Translation gives CASSFMTGNNSPLHF.

The rearrangement joins TRBV20-1 to TRBJ1-1; D ambiguous. Trimming removed 3 bases at V and 0 bases at J, with 5 bases between. The germline CDR1 and CDR2 sequences are DFQATT and SNEGSKA (reference sequence). The CDR3 is 12 residues long. CDR3 in amino acids: CSASAMNTEAFF. For the CDR3, the DNA is TGCAGTGCTAGTGCGATGAACACTGAAGCTTTCTTT.

This clonotype appeared once. This chain joins TRBV29-1 and TRBJ1-4; possibly TRBD1 for D (5 bases). The germline CDR1 and CDR2 sequences are SQVTM and ANQGSEA. The length of the CDR3 is 15 residues. The ends were cut back, 2 bases at V and 0 bases at J, with 10 bases in the middle. The CDR3 DNA sequence: TGCAGCGTTGAATCTTGGGGGACAACTAATGAAAAACTGTTTTTT. Amino acid sequence: CSVESWGTTNEKLFF.

J is TRBJ2-1 and V is TRBV20-1; TRBD2 might be the D (6 bases). Germline CDR1 reads DFQATT; CDR2 reads SNEGSKA (reference sequence). V was cut by 1 base and J by 0 bases, with 10 bases left in between. The CDR3 is 15 amino acids. The CDR3 here is CSARAPSVSYNEQFF. The CDR3 DNA sequence: TGCAGTGCTAGAGCTCCTAGCGTCTCCTACAATGAGCAGTTCTTC.

The chain recombines TRBV20-1 with TRBJ1-1; no clear D gene. From germline, CDR1 is DFQATT and CDR2 SNEGSKA (reference sequence). The V and J ends lost 0 bases and 2 bases respectively, with 10 bases between them. The CDR3 consists of 14 residues. The CDR3 protein is CSARDRRGNTEAFF. In DNA form, the CDR3 reads TGCAGTGCTAGAGATCGACGAGGAAACACTGAAGCTTTCTTT.

As regards this clonotype: At one end the junction does not follow the germline gene, possibly because of a read error. V is TRBV7-7 and J is TRBJ2-1, with TRBD2 as a possible D gene (6 bases). The V gene's germline CDR1 is SSHAT and CDR2 FNYEAQ (reference sequence). There are 15 residues in the CDR3. This CDR3 reads CASSLDSAGNNEQFF. In nucleotides, the CDR3 is TGTGCTAGCAGCTTAGACTCGGCGGGGAACAATGAGCAGTTCTTC.

The V and J genes are TRBV3-1 and TRBJ2-5, with D uncertain. The J call is in doubt because the DNA end fits TRBJ2-7 better. Germline CDR1 LGHDT, CDR2 YNNKEL (reference sequence). The length of the CDR3 is 15 residues. The CDR3 DNA sequence: TGTGCCAGCAGCACCCAACAGAAGAGCTCCTACGAGCAGTACTTC. Protein product: CASSTQQKSSYEQYF.

This clonotype was seen a few times. J is TRBJ2-1 and V is TRBV24-1; TRBD1 matches 7 bases. CDR1 and CDR2 (germline): KGHDR, SFDVKD. With 5 bases clipped from V and 8 bases from J, the junction kept 11 bases outside the gene matches. CDR3 size: 15 residues. The DNA of the CDR3 is TGTGCCACCAGTGCCAAAGGGACAGTTTGGGATGAGCAGTTCTTC. It encodes CATSAKGTVWDEQFF.

V is TRBV27 and J is TRBJ2-5; possible D gene TRBD2, 6 bases. The DNA end lines up better with TRBJ2-7; the J call may be wrong. Looked up from germline, CDR1 is MNHEY and CDR2 is SMNVEV (reference sequence). The CDR3 runs to 14 residues. CDR3 region: CASSLSRELYEQYF. CDR3 DNA sequence: TGTGCCAGCAGTTTAAGCCGGGAGCTCTACGAGCAGTACTTC.

This clonotype turned up a few times. This chain uses TRBV10-3 with TRBJ2-1; 11 nucleotides line up with TRBD2. The germline V gene encodes CDR1 ENHRY and CDR2 SYGVKD. Germline trimming cut 10 bases from V and 7 bases from J; bases unmatched to any gene: 3. There are 12 residues in the CDR3. The CDR3 spells CASTSGGNEQFF. Written as DNA, the CDR3 is TGTGCCAGTACTAGCGGGGGTAATGAGCAGTTCTTC.

The V gene is TRBV7-2, the J gene TRBJ2-1; 10 bases are a match to TRBD2. V shed 3 bases, J shed 10 bases, and the junction held 6 bases outside the gene matches. Looked up from germline, CDR1 is SGHTA and CDR2 is FQGNSA. The CDR3 covers 14 residues. CDR3 in DNA: TGTGCCAGCAGCTTCGGGACTAGCGTAGTAGAGCAGTTCTTC. This translates into CASSFGTSVVEQFF.

The rearrangement links TRBV11-2 to TRBJ2-7; perhaps TRBD2 as D (6 bases). This CDR3 has 15 residues. Deletions cut 1 base from V and 5 bases from J, with 15 bases between. Germline lookup yields CDR1 SGHAT and CDR2 FQNNGV. This chain's CDR3 is CASSLGGVGSHEQYF. The CDR3 DNA is TGTGCCAGCAGCTTAGGCGGGGTTGGGTCCCACGAGCAGTACTTC.

The rearrangement links TRBV2 to TRBJ2-1; D may be TRBD2 (7 bases). This CDR3 is built from 13 residues. CDR1 is SNHLY, CDR2 FYNNEI, per germline. Trimming pared 7 bases from V and 9 bases from J, leaving 16 bases between. CDR3 nucleotide sequence: TGTGCCAGCATTGGGGGGCGGGAGTTTGAGCAGTTCTTC. Translation: CASIGGREFEQFF.

This clonotype has only a few counts. J is TRBJ2-5 and V is TRBV11-2; TRBD2 matches 7 bases. CDR1 and CDR2 from the germline V gene are SGHAT and FQNNGV. The CDR3 length is 16 residues. The trim removed 5 bases at V and 2 bases at J, leaving 11 bases unmatched. The CDR3: CASSEGISGAQETQYF. The CDR3 nucleotides read TGTGCCAGCAGCGAGGGGATCAGCGGGGCACAAGAGACCCAGTACTTC.